Shown below are 8 T cell receptor beta chains from a single sample sequenced in a study of siplizumab effects on memory and regulatory T cells. Repertoires were generated with immunoSEQ multiplex PCR, while TCRdb's copy carries only in-frame clones and drops some. Among some 100,000 clones, approximately 91% were seen once, and the ten largest hold under 0.15%. The specimen was CD4+ T cells sorted from blood. The receptors stem from a human donor in good health.

This chain joins TRBV28 and TRBJ2-7, with 7 bases fitting TRBD1. Per germline, CDR1 MDHEN and CDR2 SYDVKM. The CDR3 is made up of 14 amino acids. Trimming removed 8 bases from V and 2 bases from J; junction bases left unmatched: 9. The CDR3 DNA follows: TGTGCCAGCCCGCCCCGGGACAGACCCTACGAGCAGTACTTC. It yields the protein CASPPRDRPYEQYF.

This clone was seen a single time. The chain joins TRBV4-1 to TRBJ1-3; tentative D call: TRBD1 (5 bases). The CDR3 runs to 15 residues. Germline V lookup: CDR1 MGHRA, CDR2 YSYEKL. Trimming stripped 4 bases from V and 7 bases from J, with 17 bases between. This CDR3 reads CASSRLFGGGNTIYF. The CDR3 DNA sequence: TGCGCCAGCAGCCGACTCTTCGGGGGTGGGAACACCATATATTTT.

In nucleotides, the CDR3 is TGTGCCAGCAGCCGAGGGGACAGGGGCTATGGCTACACCTTC. As protein: CASSRGDRGYGYTF. The V and J genes are TRBV7-2 and TRBJ1-2, with 10 bases that match TRBD1. Germline V gene sequence: CDR1 SGHTA, CDR2 FQGNSA. V shed 5 bases and J 4 bases; nucleotides not matched to a gene: 4. This CDR3 is 14 amino acids long.

The chain links TRBV19 to TRBJ1-2, with 8 bases lining up with TRBD1. Germline-derived CDR1 and CDR2 are LNHDA and SQIVND (reference sequence). The junction had 14 bases not matched to a gene; V was cut back by 5 bases and J by 6 bases. This CDR3 has 16 amino acids. This CDR3 reads CASSVPWTGWENGYTF. CDR3 bases: TGTGCCAGTAGTGTCCCCTGGACAGGGTGGGAGAATGGCTACACCTTC. Drawing the rest from reference TRBV19 and TRBJ1-2, the complete variable domain is DGGITQSPKYLFRKEGQNVTLSCEQNLNHDAMYWYRQDPGQGLRLIYYSQIVNDFQKGDIAEGYSVSREKKESFPLTVTSAQKNPTAFYLCASSVPWTGWENGYTFGSGTRLTVV.

The chain employs TRBV5-1 and TRBJ2-3, with unresolved D. The germline V gene has CDR1 SGHRS and CDR2 YFSETQ. Trimming stripped 8 bases from V and 6 bases from J, with 10 bases between. This CDR3 spans 11 amino acids. CDR3 residues: CASARADTQYF. The CDR3 DNA follows: TGCGCCAGTGCCCGAGCGGATACGCAGTATTTT.

This clone was observed a handful of times. V and J are TRBV6-5 and TRBJ1-6, with D maybe TRBD1 (5 bases). Germline V lookup: CDR1 MNHEY, CDR2 SVGAGI. The germline V and J ends were trimmed by 7 bases and 7 bases, with 11 bases remaining between them. This CDR3 region has 13 residues. The CDR3: CASTRDGNSPLHF. As DNA, the CDR3 is TGTGCCAGCACCCGGGACGGCAATTCACCCCTCCACTTT.

The rearrangement links TRBV10-3 to TRBJ1-4; tentative D call: TRBD1 (5 bases). Germline CDR1 ENHRY, CDR2 SYGVKD. This CDR3 has 17 residues. V lost 2 bases to trimming and J lost 4 bases, with 17 bases between them. CDR3 residues: CAISEPTWDPNNEKLFF. The CDR3 DNA sequence: TGTGCCATCAGTGAGCCGACTTGGGACCCGAATAATGAAAAACTGTTTTTT.

V gene TRBV4-1 combines with J gene TRBJ2-7; TRBD1 aligns across 9 bases. The V gene's germline CDR1 is MGHRA and CDR2 YSYEKL. This CDR3 is 15 amino acids long. Unmatched junction bases numbered 5, after V lost 3 bases and J lost 2 bases. The CDR3 here is CASSQPGQGPYEQYF. The CDR3 DNA reads TGCGCCAGCAGCCAGCCGGGACAGGGACCCTACGAGCAGTACTTC.